This is a list of T cell receptor beta chains from one sample in a study of a mutant IDH1 vaccine in newly diagnosed glioma. These receptors' targets are unknown. Assay: immunoSEQ multiplex PCR; the TCRdb copy retains only in-frame clones and omits some. Of tens of thousands of clones listed, 80% to 90% were seen once; the top ten hold 6.5% to 9.5%. The source was PBMCs, collected from a glioma patient whose treatment included an IDH1 peptide vaccine. The receptors were sampled from a woman aged 40 to 50 with glioma. Some clones in this sample may be carry-over from other donors' samples. Each CDR3 is given with its conserved first and last residue. Each record gives: CDR3 protein, J gene, V gene.

CDR3 protein: CASSLGLAGGQYNEQFF
J gene: TRBJ2-1
V gene: TRBV5-1

CDR3 protein: CASRSGTSYGYTF
J gene: TRBJ1-2
V gene: TRBV5-1

CDR3 protein: CASSVGLVSSGANVLTF
J gene: TRBJ2-6
V gene: TRBV6-1

CDR3 protein: CASTDFWGQASPLHF
J gene: TRBJ1-6
V gene: TRBV18

CDR3 protein: CASSGDRQETQYF
J gene: TRBJ2-5
V gene: TRBV25-1

CDR3 protein: CASSEGARLFTYGYTF
J gene: TRBJ1-2
V gene: TRBV6-1

CDR3 protein: CASRGGFFSGNTIYF
J gene: TRBJ1-3
V gene: TRBV6-5

CDR3 protein: CSATLTREQFF
J gene: TRBJ2-1
V gene: TRBV20-1

CDR3 protein: CASSYFSGARGYEQYF
J gene: TRBJ2-7
V gene: TRBV6-5

CDR3 protein: CASSLTGDNEQFF
J gene: TRBJ2-1
V gene: TRBV7-9

CDR3 protein: CASSLMPGWTGELFF
J gene: TRBJ2-2
V gene: TRBV5-5

CDR3 protein: CASSPLTGDYEQYF
J gene: TRBJ2-7
V gene: TRBV18

CDR3 protein: CASSSEGGAQEKLFF
J gene: TRBJ1-4
V gene: TRBV7-9